Each of the 16 T cell receptor beta chains below was sequenced from the same sample in a study of blood T cells in healthy people across ages. Next came a second PCR, run for about 7 to 12 cycles, which used a sample-barcoded 5' primer along with a J-beta primer mix. TCRdb ran MiXCR on the 5' RACE reads and lists one entry per CDR3 protein. The table shows some 790,000 distinct CDR3 sequences, with more than 25% occurring only once. Material for sequencing was blood. These TCRs come from a woman of 80 years or more in good health.

This clonotype has just a few counts. The CDR3 DNA follows: TGTGCCAGCACGAGTGGGGTCCTACGGAACACTGAAGCTTTCTTT. Translated, it gives CASTSGVLRNTEAFF. The chain carries TRBV6-2 or TRBV6-3 and TRBJ1-1; no clear D. The CDR3 loop spans 15 amino acids. V gave up 7 bases and J gave up 1 base, with 16 bases separating them. Germline V CDR1 and CDR2: MNHEY, SVGEGT.

There are a few counts of this clonotype. A single base separates this from a much larger clone, so it may be a read error. The chain uses TRBV12-3 or TRBV12-4 and TRBJ2-3; D gene ambiguous. The CDR3 is made up of 13 amino acids. The CDR3, as DNA: TGTGCCAGCAGAGGGCAGCCCACAGATGCGCAGTATTTT. This codes for CASRGQPTDAQYF.

There are many counts of this clonotype. The chain links TRBV2 to TRBJ2-1; D ambiguous. In germline, CDR1 is SNHLY, CDR2 FYNNEI. The CDR3 consists of 14 residues. Trimming pared 0 bases from V and 9 bases from J, leaving 12 bases between. CDR3 in amino acids: CASSEALVGTEQFF. The CDR3 nucleotides read TGTGCCAGCAGTGAAGCGCTTGTGGGTACTGAGCAGTTCTTC.

This clonotype appeared many times. The chain couples TRBV2 to TRBJ2-1, with D perhaps matching TRBD2 (7 bases). Trimming took off 2 bases at V and 3 bases at J, with 8 bases between the two ends. Germline V lookup: CDR1 SNHLY, CDR2 FYNNEI. The CDR3 spans 14 residues. The DNA of the CDR3 is TGTGCCAGCAGTGAAAGGGGGGGCTACAATGAGCAGTTCTTC. Its protein product is CASSERGGYNEQFF.

This rearrangement joins TRBV13 to TRBJ2-1; the D is unclear. CDR1 is PRHDT, CDR2 FYEKMQ, per germline (reference sequence). The CDR3 is made up of 17 amino acids. Trimming removed 6 bases at V and 4 bases at J, with 22 bases between. CDR3 region: CASSLIAGAIDYNEQFF. The CDR3 region has the DNA TGTGCCAGCAGTCTAATTGCAGGCGCCATAGATTACAATGAGCAGTTCTTC.

This clonotype was recorded at least ten times. This chain joins TRBV21-1 and TRBJ2-7; the table's D call, TRBD1, has no DNA check behind it. TRBV21-1 is a documented pseudogene. CDR3 length: 15 amino acids. DNA for the CDR3: TGTGCCAGCAGCAAAGGGGACAGGGGGTTCGGCGAGCAGTACTTC. This gives the protein CASSKGDRGFGEQYF.

As concerns this clonotype: A much larger clone lies one base from this, so it may be a read error. The chain recombines TRBV6-2 or TRBV6-3 with TRBJ2-1; D unresolved. Gene TRBJ2-7 matches the end of the DNA better, so the J call may be wrong. In germline, CDR1 is MNHEY, CDR2 SVGEGT. The CDR3 is 16 residues long. In DNA, the CDR3 is TGTGCCAGCAGTTCCAACCGGGCCACCCTTCACAATGAGCAGTACTTC. Amino acids: CASSSNRATLHNEQYF.

This clonotype was recorded at least ten times. The CDR3: CATSVSGANVLTF. The CDR3 coding sequence is TGTGCCACCAGTGTTTCTGGGGCCAACGTCCTGACTTTC. The chain joins TRBV24-1 to TRBJ2-6, with no clear D. This CDR3 has 13 residues. Trimming pared 5 bases from V and 1 base from J, leaving 2 bases between. CDR1 is KGHDR, CDR2 SFDVKD, per germline.

This clonotype was counted ten times or more. The chain employs TRBV7-6 and TRBJ2-5; D could derive from TRBD1 or TRBD2 (5 bases each). From germline, CDR1 is SGHVS and CDR2 FNYEAQ. The CDR3 length is 15 residues. Trimming left V 1 base short and J 4 bases short, with 13 bases between. The CDR3 sequence is CASSLVGARGETQYF. The CDR3 DNA sequence: TGTGCCAGCAGCTTAGTCGGGGCCCGGGGAGAGACCCAGTACTTC.

This clonotype came up a few times. A much larger clonotype is one base distant, so this may be a read error. The chain carries TRBV4-3 and TRBJ1-6, with D uncertain. CDR1 is LGHNA, CDR2 YSLEER, per germline. The CDR3 contains 13 residues. This CDR3 is CASSQELDSPPHF. DNA for the CDR3: TGCGCCAGCAGCCAAGAGCTGGATTCACCCCCCCACTTT.

This clonotype was counted at least ten times. The chain couples TRBV6-1 to TRBJ2-6, with D tentatively TRBD1 or TRBD2 (5 bases each). The CDR3 has 16 amino acids. Per the germline V gene, CDR1 is MNHNS and CDR2 is SASEGT. Trimming removed 7 bases from V and 0 bases from J, with 13 bases in between. Here the CDR3 reads CASNPGGTSGANVLTF. CDR3 nucleotides: TGTGCCAGCAACCCGGGTGGGACCTCTGGGGCCAACGTCCTGACTTTC.

This clonotype was picked up many times. The chain links TRBV5-1 to TRBJ2-5; TRBD2 agrees at 12 bases. This CDR3 comprises 19 residues. Trimming cost V 3 bases and J 0 bases; bases outside gene matches: 12. Germline V gene data show CDR1 as SGHRS and CDR2 as YFSETQ. This CDR3 is CASSSRGLAGGRHQETQYF. The CDR3 DNA is TGCGCCAGCAGCTCTCGAGGGCTAGCGGGGGGGCGGCACCAAGAGACCCAGTACTTC. The complete variable domain, with remaining parts taken from reference TRBV5-1 and TRBJ2-5, reads KAGVTQTPRYLIKTRGQQVTLSCSPISGHRSVSWYQQTPGQGLQFLFEYFSETQRNKGNFPGRFSGRQFSNSRSEMNVSTLELGDSALYLCASSSRGLAGGRHQETQYFGPGTRLLVL.

There are many counts of this clonotype. This rearrangement joins TRBV6-2 or TRBV6-3 to TRBJ2-5; tentatively, D is TRBD2 (6 bases). V was shortened by 6 bases and J by 4 bases, with 18 bases between the two germline ends. This CDR3 comprises 15 residues. The germline V gene encodes CDR1 MNHEY and CDR2 SVGEGT. The CDR3 reads CASSPSGLLGETQYF. CDR3 bases: TGTGCCAGCAGCCCGTCGGGACTGTTAGGAGAGACCCAGTACTTC.

V usage is TRBV7-9 and J usage is TRBJ1-2; tentatively, D is TRBD1 (5 bases). CDR1 is SEHNR, CDR2 FQNEAQ, per germline (reference sequence). With 6 bases removed from V and 13 bases from J, the gap between germline ends came to 18 bases. The CDR3 length is 12 residues. CDR3 coding DNA: TGTGCCAGCAGTCTGGGAGGGGTGAGCTCCACCTTC. Its protein product is CASSLGGVSSTF.

The chain couples TRBV9 to TRBJ1-6; possible D gene TRBD1, 6 bases. V dropped 4 bases and J dropped 7 bases, with 15 bases sitting between them. The CDR3 totals 15 residues. Germline CDR1 SGDLS, CDR2 YYNGEE. This CDR3 reads CASSSQGPLNSPLHF. CDR3 bases: TGTGCCAGCAGCTCTCAGGGGCCGCTCAATTCACCCCTCCACTTT.

This clonotype came up a few times. The chain carries TRBV24-1 and TRBJ2-3; tentatively, D is TRBD1 (6 bases). The CDR3 covers 15 residues. Trimming left V 4 bases short and J 3 bases short, with 13 bases between. Germline V CDR1 and CDR2: KGHDR, SFDVKD. CDR3 DNA: TGTGCCACCAGTGACGGGAACAGGGCTACAGATACGCAGTATTTT. Protein product: CATSDGNRATDTQYF.